These T cell receptor beta chains were read from a single sample in a study of cytomegalovirus exposure and HLA in healthy donors. Assay: immunoSEQ multiplex PCR; the TCRdb copy retains only in-frame clones and omits some. The sample lists approximately 160,000 clones; under 85% were seen once. The sequenced sample consisted of PBMCs. The receptors were gathered from a man aged 45 to 65 in good health and CMV-seropositive. Both conserved end residues are trimmed from each CDR3. Only part of the rows carry a size: once, few, many, or a class if the clone is expanded.

>-|TRBV7-6
ASSGGQAQETQY
>-|TRBV10-3
AISESQVGVNQPQH
>-|TRBV12-5
ASGLARGTGELF
>-|TRBV5-1
ASSLTLAGDTYNEQF
>-|TRBV6-7
ASSYMSQGSSNYGYT
>-|TRBV7-9
ASSLRERGGETQY
>-|TRBV19
ASSDRGREQY
>-|TRBV6-4
ASAGTHTDTQY
>-|TRBV5-1
ASSWGGANTEAF
>-|TRBV18
ASSRGHPYNEQF
>-|TRBV29-1
SVKGQGASYEQY
>-|TRBV13
ASSATGTSVYEQY
>-|TRBV19
ASSMRQSRARETQY
>-|TRBV21-1
ASSLRGEDREGSYEQY
>-|TRBV5-1
ASSLEVQGTEAF
>-|TRBV19
ASSRGNNRVDTEAF
>-|TRBV28
ASNPPQRNTEAF
>-|TRBV15
ATSRDRHLINTGELF
>-|TRBV7-9
ASSLGTSGGATDTQY
>-|TRBV27
ASSLGGGFTEAF
>-|TRBV5-1
ASSLVATGGPDTQY
>-|TRBV11-3
ASSSRDRGYEQY
>-|TRBV28
ASSLYLGGFGQETQY
>-|TRBV30
AWSVIDRSSYEQY
>-|TRBV10-1
ASSEGGDGNTIY
>once|TRBV6-1
ASNSQGVGTGELF
>-|TRBV6-1
ASSEEYYMSGNTIY
>-|TRBV9
ASSVGGRGFSYNEQF
>few|TRBV6-6
ASSYERGGRETQY
>-|TRBV7-9
ASSFGQNNSPLH
>-|TRBV9
ASSVTTGETQY
>few|TRBV5-1
ASSLYPQGTQETQY
>-|TRBV4-1
ASSQDSLANYGYT
>-|TRBV7-9
ASSPQADNSPLH
>-|TRBV9
ASSVGGGPGTQY
>-|TRBV5-1
ASSSLGLGGGDEQF
>-|TRBV11-2
ASSLEGQTYT
>once|TRBV7-6
ASSPGTGITVRGYT
>-|TRBV28
ASRKGGLNTDTQY
>-|TRBV28
EVSGNTEAF
>-|TRBV28
ASRPRGAGSDEQF
>-|TRBV30
AWSRRFKGAIDEKLF
>-|TRBV27
ASSPRGVNTEAF
>-|TRBV15
ATSTPATTGVEQY
>-|TRBV11-3
ASSLAVYNEQF
>-|TRBV6-6
ASTRGAPSYNEQF
>-|TRBV7-9
ASSYFQGPYEQY
>few|TRBV7-9
ASSSGERRTNEKLF
>-|TRBV28
ASSPPRAGAYQPQH
>-|TRBV7-9
ASSLGTGNEQF